The following is a TCR beta chain sequence with its context. Which antigen it targets is not known. Base qualities are missing; no much larger clone stands one base away. In total, roughly 710 healthy bone marrow donors made up the cohort. At the time of sampling, all cohort members were nominally healthy, though unrecorded immune exposures were likely present. The donor tested CMV seropositive, placing the donor among the 290 or so seropositive members of the cohort. A peripheral blood sample was provided by each donor, and peripheral blood mononuclear cells were used for TCR beta sequencing. Genomic DNA extraction from the blood cell samples was performed with the Qiagen DNeasy Blood Extraction Kit. The data are from a study of cytomegalovirus exposure and HLA in healthy donors (dated by TCRdb to the late 2010s). Study-level background: An earlier analysis of 550 to 700 of the donors reported about 250 Gb of sequence data and roughly 110 million unique TCR beta sequences from about 200 million T cells. About 300 gigabases of sequencing data and tens of millions of unique TCR sequences were included in an early release covering several hundred HLA-typed donors. Of the 300 to 450 genotyped donors, more than 75% were placed in the genetic ancestry cluster associated with self-reported Caucasian donors. The study was designed to test whether signatures of past pathogen exposure could be identified by cataloging public T cell receptors. Using immunosequencing, the study profiled T cell repertoires from some 670 subjects and related those repertoires to cytomegalovirus serostatus. A separate validation cohort of over 95 different subjects was used in addition to the roughly 670-subject first cohort. The study combined high-throughput TCR immunosequencing, statistical association of individual TCRs with disease status, and machine learning to predict cytomegalovirus infection status. A later analysis re-analyzed previously published TCR beta repertoires from 650 to 800 donors and added high-resolution HLA genotyping to study TCR occurrence patterns. Rather than using new phenotypic data, the later analysis identified candidate immune exposures from TCR beta sequences and from how often those sequences occurred across donors. To decide whether each TCR beta V gene segment behaved as functional or pseudogenic, an earlier analysis of some 600 of the donors relied on high-throughput TCR beta sequencing. Donor age, sex, ethnicity and CMV serostatus were collected together with the repertoire data. A later genetic analysis used genome-wide SNP genotypes for about 65% of the roughly 670 donors, treating that subset as a discovery cohort. Every discovery cohort repertoire had been produced on one sequencing platform. Both class I and class II loci were covered by HLA typing, at four-digit resolution. Typing coverage varied by locus: about 620-630 donors for A, B, C, DRB1 and DQB1; roughly 520 for DQA1; 606 for DPA1; around 490 for DPB1. Because of strong linkage in the cohort, roughly five DR-DQ haplotypes were treated as single units for association and clustering. Among about 400 genotyped donors of the cohort, an average of around 220,000 unique TCR beta nucleotide sequences was sequenced per donor, of which about 20% were non-productive.

Trimming accounts for 2 bases at V and 3 bases at J, while the number of junction bases matched to no gene is 3. CDR1 and CDR2 were assigned from the germline V gene (reference sequence) as MNHNY and SVGAGI. Reading from cysteine to phenylalanine, the CDR3 counts 14 amino acids. Of all the DNA, just the CDR3 is kept, 42 bases in frame from base 1. The library came from the immunoSEQ multiplex PCR assay. For the multiplex PCR, a mixture combining 60 forward primers for TCR Vbeta segments and 13 reverse primers for TCR Jbeta segments was used. The CDR3 region of rearranged TCR beta genes was amplified from genomic DNA with a multiplex PCR assay. The Illumina HiSeq System was used to sequence the amplified TCR beta libraries as 87-base-pair reads. Per the authors' processing: A later analysis counted about 80 million unique TCR beta chains across the 666 repertoires, and about 10 million of these chains were shared by at least two donors. To remove PCR and sequencing errors, raw reads were error-corrected and collapsed into unique sequences using a nearest-neighbor algorithm that merged closely related sequences. CDR3 sequences were aligned to IMGT reference sequences to assign V, D and J gene segments. For a sequence to be retained, a match of at least six nucleotides was required to both a V gene segment and a J gene segment. Rearrangements were called productive when the CDR3 lacked stop codons and stayed in frame with V and J; all others were non-productive. CDR3 was defined by IMGT convention, running from the second conserved V-encoded cysteine to the conserved J-encoded phenylalanine. In an earlier analysis of roughly 580 of the donors, sequences lacking an unambiguous match to a single V gene segment were excluded. In an earlier analysis of around 600 of the donors, V segments were called functional above 56.7% productive rearrangements and were called segregating when the between-donor standard deviation exceeded 5%. A statistical classification framework was developed to diagnose cytomegalovirus status using the catalog of TCR beta chain sequences. V and J gene assignment, in a later analysis, came from comparing TCR nucleotide sequences with IMGT/GENE-DB human TR gene sequences. The TCRdist pipeline was used in a later analysis to assign CDR3 sequences and most-parsimonious VDJ recombination scenarios. In a later analysis, each TCR beta chain was defined by its CDR3 amino acid sequence together with its V-gene family, and reads without a unique V-gene family were excluded. A later analysis removed several hundred highly shared, low-generation-probability nucleotide sequences to deal with suspected cross-contamination and a sequencing artifact. In a later analysis, a clonal expansion index was calculated for each public chain from normalized within-repertoire ranks of inferred template counts. In a later analysis, generation probabilities were computed with a VDJ recombination model fitted to out-of-frame rearrangements, and the resulting probabilities were checked against IGoR. In a later analysis, TCR-TCR, TCR-HLA and TCR-CMV co-occurrence was scored with hypergeometric tests, and a repertoire-size bias correction was applied to TCR pairs. To estimate false discovery rates, a later analysis permuted the HLA or CMV assignments 20 times. In a later analysis, co-occurring TCRs were grouped with DBSCAN, and TCRdist sequence similarity was added when clustering was performed within HLA-allele-positive subsets. Repertoires with fewer than 30,000 or more than 120,000 public chains were left out of co-occurrence clustering, as were four to six repertoires with anomalous nucleotide sharing. Held by TCRdb, this immuneACCESS table contains in-frame sequences only and omits some clones. Under half of the omission traces to an unresolved V gene where checked; the cause of the rest is unknown. V and J calls and clone size are those listed in that table; D and trimming were worked out from the DNA. In this sample the table shows about 150,000 clones, more than 75% of which occur a single time. The top ten constitute 5.5% to 6.5% of the sample.

Study-wide conclusions, independent of this receptor: CMV serostatus was the only immune exposure information available for the cohort. In the study, approximately 160 TCR beta chains were listed as associated with cytomegalovirus. In a later analysis, HLA-associated TCR beta chains showed more clonal expansion and lower generation probabilities than non-associated chains that were equally common. Sequencing depth was assumed to be roughly uniform across donors in the presence/absence analyses, though that assumption may not hold. Most TCR sequences were observed very rarely across donors, whereas some public TCRs were present in many individuals. When HLA alleles, especially DR and DQ, strongly co-occurred, TCR associations were difficult to assign to individual alleles. A group of highly shared sequence variants was considered likely to be a technical artifact of the sequencing pipeline. A further reported finding was that TCR beta sequences accurately predicted the HLA-A and HLA-B alleles for most subjects in the first cohort. Three of the identified cytomegalovirus-associated TCR beta chains were confirmed in vitro to be specific for cytomegalovirus antigens. V-gene and J-gene trimming of TCR beta chains was associated with a missense DCLRE1C variant in a later genetic analysis, and the association was replicated in an independent cohort. Some IMGT-functional V segments, including TRBV6-2 and TRBV6-3, could not be distinguished by the 87-base-pair reads and were therefore excluded. Several of the top co-occurrence clusters appeared to be linked to parvovirus B19, influenza, CMV and Epstein-Barr virus, according to a later analysis. At a false discovery rate of 0.05, a later analysis linked under 20,000 TCR beta sequences to specific HLA alleles. Only TCR beta chains were sequenced in this cohort, and the absence of alpha or paired-chain data limited detectable features. A later analysis found that most CMV-associated TCR beta chains appeared HLA-restricted, with HLA associations seemingly driven largely by CMV exposure. A later analysis found that TCR association rates varied across HLA loci, with DRB1 alleles showing the most associated TCRs and HLA-C alleles the fewest. Cytomegalovirus status was reported to be diagnosed by the classifier with high specificity and sensitivity in both the original and validation cohorts. In a later genetic analysis, fewer N-insertions in productive TCRs were reported among donors in an Asian-associated ancestry cluster than the 666-donor mean. The authors suggested that the approach could potentially be extended to other disease states and immunological phenotypes. Because some donors lacked HLA typing at each locus, the association tests relied only on the typed subset. Linkage disequilibrium might explain the correlated functional status among segregating V segments, but an unknown experimental factor could not be excluded. Because counts were too low, fewer than 20 rarely observed V segments, including chromosome 9 orphons, were excluded from the earlier analysis of some 540 of the donors. In an earlier analysis of under 600 of the donors, most TCR beta V segments were observed in productive rearrangements about 90% or about 30% of the time, broadly matching IMGT annotations.

The chain is assembled from TRBV6-6 and TRBJ2-7, with 8 middle bases fitting TRBD1. The TCR comes from a woman in her thirties or forties in good health and CMV-seropositive. Sequencing was carried out using PBMCs. The bases read TGTGCCAGCAGTTACGCTGACAGGGGCTACGAGCAGTACTTC. Translated, this gives CASSYADRGYEQYF.